This paragraph covers one TCR beta chain sequence. These data come from a study of shared clonotypes between healthy human individuals. Sequencing was performed with immunoSEQ multiplex PCR; in TCRdb, only in-frame clones are kept and a portion is missing. The repertoire has about 2.4 million clones, 80% to 95% of them found once; the top ten carry around 0.37%. Sequencing was performed on naive CD4+ T cells from PBMCs. This sample's subset: CD45RA+ positively selected. This TCR derives from a man aged 18 to 29 in good health. Some clones in this sample may be carry-over from other donors' samples.

The CDR3 nucleotides are TGTGCCAGCAGCTATCTTAGGGCAATCTCCTACGAGCAGTACTTC. This sequence encodes CASSYLRAISYEQYF. V usage is TRBV28 and J usage is TRBJ2-7; no firm D call. Trimming stripped 6 bases from V and 0 bases from J, with 15 bases between. This CDR3 spans 15 amino acids. Per the germline V gene, CDR1 is MDHEN and CDR2 is SYDVKM.